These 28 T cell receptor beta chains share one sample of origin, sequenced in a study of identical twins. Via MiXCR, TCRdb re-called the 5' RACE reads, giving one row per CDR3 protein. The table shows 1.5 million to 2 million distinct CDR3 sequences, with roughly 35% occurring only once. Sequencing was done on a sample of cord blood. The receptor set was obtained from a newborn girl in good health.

CDR3 coding DNA: TGTGCCTGGAGAATTTACAAGGGGCGCACAGATACGCAGTATTTT. It specifies CAWRIYKGRTDTQYF. This chain joins TRBV30 and TRBJ2-3; D possibly corresponds to TRBD1 (5 bases). The V end lost 3 bases, the J end lost 1 base, and 14 bases lay between the germline ends. Germline V gene lookup returns CDR1 GTSNPN and CDR2 SVGIG (reference sequence). There are 15 residues in the CDR3.

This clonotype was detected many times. CDR3 loop: CASSAGTGGYNEQFF. The DNA for the CDR3 is TGTGCCAGCAGTGCCGGGACAGGGGGTTACAATGAGCAGTTCTTC. The chain combines TRBV27 with TRBJ2-1; 11 nucleotides line up with TRBD1. The CDR3 is 15 residues long. Trimming took 5 bases from V and 4 from J; bases not matched to a gene: 4. Germline lookup yields CDR1 MNHEY and CDR2 SMNVEV (reference sequence).

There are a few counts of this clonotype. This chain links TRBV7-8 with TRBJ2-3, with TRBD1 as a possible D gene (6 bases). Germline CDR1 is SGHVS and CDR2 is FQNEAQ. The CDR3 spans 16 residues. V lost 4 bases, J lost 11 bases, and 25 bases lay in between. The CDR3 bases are TGTGCCAGCAGCTCCTTAGACTCAGAAGGGGGTGTGCGGCAGTATTTT. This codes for CASSSLDSEGGVRQYF.

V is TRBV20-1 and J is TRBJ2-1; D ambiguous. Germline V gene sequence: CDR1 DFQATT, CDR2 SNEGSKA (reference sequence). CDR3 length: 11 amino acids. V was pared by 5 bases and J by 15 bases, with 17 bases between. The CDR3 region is CSADGYNGRFF. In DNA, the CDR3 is TGCAGTGCTGACGGATACAATGGGCGGTTCTTC.

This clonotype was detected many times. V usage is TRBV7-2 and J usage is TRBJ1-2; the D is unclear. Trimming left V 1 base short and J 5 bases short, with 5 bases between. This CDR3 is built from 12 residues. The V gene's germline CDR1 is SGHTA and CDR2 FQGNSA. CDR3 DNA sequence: TGTGCCAGCAGCTTAGAACGGTATGGCTACACCTTC. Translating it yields CASSLERYGYTF.

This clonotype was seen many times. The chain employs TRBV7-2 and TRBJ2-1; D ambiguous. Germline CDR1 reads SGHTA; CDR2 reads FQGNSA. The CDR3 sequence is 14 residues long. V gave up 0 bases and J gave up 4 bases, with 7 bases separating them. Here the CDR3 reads CASSLAPAYNEQFF. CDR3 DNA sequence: TGTGCCAGCAGCTTAGCGCCAGCGTACAATGAGCAGTTCTTC.

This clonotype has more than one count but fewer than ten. CDR3 amino acids: CASSSLSGTSGSSGNIQYF. CDR3 sequence (DNA): TGCGCCAGCAGCTCCCTATCCGGGACTAGCGGGAGTAGTGGGAACATTCAGTACTTC. The chain uses TRBV5-1 and TRBJ2-4; 14 bases match TRBD2. The ends lost 3 bases at V and 7 bases at J; junction bases unmatched: 15. The CDR3 is 19 residues long. The germline V gene encodes CDR1 SGHRS and CDR2 YFSETQ.

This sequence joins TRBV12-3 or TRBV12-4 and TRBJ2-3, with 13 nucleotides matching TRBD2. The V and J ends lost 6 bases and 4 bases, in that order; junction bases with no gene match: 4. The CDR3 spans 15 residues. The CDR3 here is CASRRTSGSADTQYF. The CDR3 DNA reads TGTGCCAGCAGGCGGACTAGCGGGAGTGCAGATACGCAGTATTTT.

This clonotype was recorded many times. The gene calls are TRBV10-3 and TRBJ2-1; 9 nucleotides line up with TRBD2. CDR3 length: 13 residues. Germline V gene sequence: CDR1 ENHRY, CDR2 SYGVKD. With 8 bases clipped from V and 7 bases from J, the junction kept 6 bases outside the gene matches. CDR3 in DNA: TGTGCCATCCGACTAGCGGAGGTAAATGAGCAGTTCTTC. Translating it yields CAIRLAEVNEQFF.

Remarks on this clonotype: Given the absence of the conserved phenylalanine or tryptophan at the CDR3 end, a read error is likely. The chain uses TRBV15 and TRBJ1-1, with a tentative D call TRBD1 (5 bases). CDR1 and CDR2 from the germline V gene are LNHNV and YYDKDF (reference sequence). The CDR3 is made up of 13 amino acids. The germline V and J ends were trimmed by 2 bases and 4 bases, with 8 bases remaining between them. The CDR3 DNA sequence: TGTGCCACCAGCAGACAGGGTACCACTGAAGCTTTCGTT. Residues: CATSRQGTTEAFV.

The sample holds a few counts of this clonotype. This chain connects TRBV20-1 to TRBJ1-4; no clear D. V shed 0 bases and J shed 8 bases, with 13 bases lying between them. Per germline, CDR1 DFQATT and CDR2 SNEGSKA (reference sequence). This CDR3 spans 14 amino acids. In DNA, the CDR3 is TGCAGTGCTAGAGACCGTAGAGAAGGGGAAAAACTGTTTTTT. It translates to CSARDRREGEKLFF.

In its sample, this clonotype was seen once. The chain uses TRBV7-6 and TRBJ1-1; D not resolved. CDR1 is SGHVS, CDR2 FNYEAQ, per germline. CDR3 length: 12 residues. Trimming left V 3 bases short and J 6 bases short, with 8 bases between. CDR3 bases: TGTGCCAGCAGCTTTATTAAGGCTGAAGCTTTCTTT. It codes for CASSFIKAEAFF.

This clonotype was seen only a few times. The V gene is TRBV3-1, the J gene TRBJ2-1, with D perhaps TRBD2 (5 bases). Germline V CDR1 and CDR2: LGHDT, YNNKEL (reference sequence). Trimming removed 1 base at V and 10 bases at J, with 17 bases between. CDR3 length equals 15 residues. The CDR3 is CASSQGETRPREQFF. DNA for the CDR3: TGTGCCAGCAGCCAAGGGGAGACACGACCAAGGGAGCAGTTCTTC.

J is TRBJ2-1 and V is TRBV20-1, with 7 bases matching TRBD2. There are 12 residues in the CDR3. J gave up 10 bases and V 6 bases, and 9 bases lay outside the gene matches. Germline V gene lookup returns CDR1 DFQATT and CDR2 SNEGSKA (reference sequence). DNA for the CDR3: TGCAGTGCCCTCCCCATTAGCGGGGAGCAGTTCTTC. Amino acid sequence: CSALPISGEQFF.

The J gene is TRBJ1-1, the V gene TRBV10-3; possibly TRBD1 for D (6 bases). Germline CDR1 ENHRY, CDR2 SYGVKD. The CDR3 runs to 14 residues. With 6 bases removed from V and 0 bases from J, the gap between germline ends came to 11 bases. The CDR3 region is CAIRGGRLNTEAFF. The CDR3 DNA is TGTGCCATCAGGGGGGGCAGGCTGAACACTGAAGCTTTCTTT.

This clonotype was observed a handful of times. Written as DNA, the CDR3 is TGCAGTGCTCGGGACACGGCGAATTCACCCCTCCACTTT. This gives the protein CSARDTANSPLHF. This chain joins TRBV20-1 and TRBJ1-6; maybe TRBD1 (6 bases). Germline CDR1 DFQATT, CDR2 SNEGSKA (reference sequence). Trimming took 5 bases from V and 7 from J, leaving 12 bases between them. This CDR3 contains 13 residues.

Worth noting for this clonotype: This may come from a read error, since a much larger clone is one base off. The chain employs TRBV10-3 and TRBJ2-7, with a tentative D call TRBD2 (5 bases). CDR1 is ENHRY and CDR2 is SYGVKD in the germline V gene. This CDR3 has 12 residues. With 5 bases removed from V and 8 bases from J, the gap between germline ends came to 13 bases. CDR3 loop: CAISRTGYKQYF. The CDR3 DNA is TGTGCCATCAGTCGTACGGGGTACAAGCAGTACTTC.

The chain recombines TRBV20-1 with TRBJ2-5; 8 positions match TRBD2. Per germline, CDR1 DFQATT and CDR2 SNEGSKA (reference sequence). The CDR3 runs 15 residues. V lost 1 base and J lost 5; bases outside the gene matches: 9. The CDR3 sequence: CSARVPRLAIETQYF. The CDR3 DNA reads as TGCAGTGCTAGAGTTCCCAGACTAGCGATCGAGACCCAGTACTTC.

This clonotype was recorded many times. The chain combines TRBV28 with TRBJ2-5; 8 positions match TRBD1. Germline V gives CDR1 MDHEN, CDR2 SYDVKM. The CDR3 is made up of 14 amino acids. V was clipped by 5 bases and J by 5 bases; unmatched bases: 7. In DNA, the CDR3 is TGTGCCAGCAGTCCGGCAGGGGGCATCGAGACCCAGTACTTC. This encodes CASSPAGGIETQYF.

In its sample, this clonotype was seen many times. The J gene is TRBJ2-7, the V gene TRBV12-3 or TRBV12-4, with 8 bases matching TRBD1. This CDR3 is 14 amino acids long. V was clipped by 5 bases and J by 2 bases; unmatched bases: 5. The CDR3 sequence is CASSLRGQAYEQYF. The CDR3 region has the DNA TGTGCCAGCAGTCTACGGGGACAGGCCTACGAGCAGTACTTC.

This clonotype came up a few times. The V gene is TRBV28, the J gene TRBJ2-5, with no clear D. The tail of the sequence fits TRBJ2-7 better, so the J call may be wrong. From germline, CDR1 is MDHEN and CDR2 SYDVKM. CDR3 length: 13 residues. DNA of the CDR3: TGTGCCAGCACTAAAAGTAGGGTCCACGAGCAGTACTTC. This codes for CASTKSRVHEQYF.

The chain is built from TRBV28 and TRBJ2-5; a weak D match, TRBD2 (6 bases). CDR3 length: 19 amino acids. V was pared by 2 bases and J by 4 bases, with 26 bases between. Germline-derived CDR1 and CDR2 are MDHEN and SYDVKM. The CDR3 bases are TGTGCCAGCAGTTTAACCTCTCCCTCTAGCGTTTCATGGGGAGAGACCCAGTACTTC. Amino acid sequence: CASSLTSPSSVSWGETQYF.

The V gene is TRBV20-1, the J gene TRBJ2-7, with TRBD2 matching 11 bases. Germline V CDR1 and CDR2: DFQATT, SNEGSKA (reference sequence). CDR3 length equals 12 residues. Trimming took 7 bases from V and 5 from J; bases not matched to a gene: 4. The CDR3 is CSVTSGKDEQYF. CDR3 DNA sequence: TGCAGTGTGACTAGCGGGAAGGACGAGCAGTACTTC.

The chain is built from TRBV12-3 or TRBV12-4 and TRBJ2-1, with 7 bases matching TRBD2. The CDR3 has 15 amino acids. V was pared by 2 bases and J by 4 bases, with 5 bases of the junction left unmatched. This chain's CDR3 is CASSLRASGYNEQFF. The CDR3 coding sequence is TGTGCCAGCAGTTTAAGGGCTAGCGGATACAATGAGCAGTTCTTC.

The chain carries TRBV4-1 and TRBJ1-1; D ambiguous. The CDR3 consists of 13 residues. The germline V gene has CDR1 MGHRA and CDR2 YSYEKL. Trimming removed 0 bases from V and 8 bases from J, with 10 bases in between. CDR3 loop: CASSQETRGEAFF. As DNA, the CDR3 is TGCGCCAGCAGCCAAGAAACACGTGGGGAAGCTTTCTTT.

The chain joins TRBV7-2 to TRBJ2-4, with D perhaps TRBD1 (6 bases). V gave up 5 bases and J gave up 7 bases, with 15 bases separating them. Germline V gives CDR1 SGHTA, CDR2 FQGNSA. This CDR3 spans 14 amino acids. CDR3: CASSPGVDTNIQYF. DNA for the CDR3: TGTGCCAGCAGCCCAGGGGTAGACACGAACATTCAGTACTTC.

The CDR3 DNA reads as TGTGCCAGCAGCTTAGCGTTATCGACTAGGAATGAGCAGTACTTC. Its translation: CASSLALSTRNEQYF. This chain links TRBV7-9 with TRBJ2-5, with a possible D match to TRBD2 (6 bases). With 0 bases removed from V and 11 bases from J, the gap between germline ends came to 19 bases. The CDR3 is 15 amino acids. Germline V gene lookup returns CDR1 SEHNR and CDR2 FQNEAQ (reference sequence).

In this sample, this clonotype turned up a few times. For the CDR3, the DNA is TGTGCCAGCAGCCAAGATGAGGGGGGGTCGGCCTATGGCTACACCTTC. Amino acid sequence: CASSQDEGGSAYGYTF. The chain employs TRBV4-2 and TRBJ1-2; D is possibly TRBD1 (6 bases). The V gene lost 0 bases and the J gene lost 4 bases, with 15 bases spanning the gap. The germline V gene encodes CDR1 LGHNA and CDR2 YNFKEQ. The CDR3 length is 16 residues.